This T cell receptor (beta chain) was captured in a study of blood T cell repertoires in COVID-19. Participant age was roughly 18 to 95 years, and participants resided in about 25 US areas. Clinical history as reported by participants underpinned cohort assignment. This CDR3 spans 16 amino acids. Germline CDR1 and CDR2: WNHNN and SYGVQD (reference sequence). Trimming at V came to 0 bases and at J to 4 bases, leaving 9 bases not matched to a gene. In the authors' methods: Estimates of nucleated cell counts were drawn from the amplification of reference gene primers. The method was immunoSEQ multiplex PCR; TCRdb's version includes in-frame clones alone and lacks a portion of them. D and trimming were read from the DNA, whereas the V and J calls and clone size are those reported in that table. The table records under 350,000 clones, approximately 86% of them present only once.

The origin of this receptor is a woman in her forties with acute COVID-19. Sequencing was done on a sample of PBMCs or T cells enriched from blood (not recorded which). This chain connects TRBV10-1 to TRBJ2-7, with 7 positions matching TRBD2. CDR3 coding DNA: TGCGCCAGCAGTGAGTCCCTAGAAGCGGGGTCATACGAGCAGTACTTC. Protein product: CASSESLEAGSYEQYF.